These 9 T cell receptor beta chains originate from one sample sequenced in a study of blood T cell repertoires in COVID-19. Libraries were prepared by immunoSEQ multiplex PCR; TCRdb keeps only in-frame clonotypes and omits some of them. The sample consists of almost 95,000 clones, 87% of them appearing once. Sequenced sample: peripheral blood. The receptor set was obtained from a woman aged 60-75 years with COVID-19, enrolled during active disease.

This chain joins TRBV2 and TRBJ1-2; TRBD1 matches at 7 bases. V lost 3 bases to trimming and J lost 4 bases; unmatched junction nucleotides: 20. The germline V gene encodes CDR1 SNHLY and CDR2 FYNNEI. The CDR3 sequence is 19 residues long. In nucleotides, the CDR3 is TGTGCCAGCAGTGAGAGATTGACAGGGCGAAGAATGAAGAGCTATGGCTACACCTTC. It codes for CASSERLTGRRMKSYGYTF.

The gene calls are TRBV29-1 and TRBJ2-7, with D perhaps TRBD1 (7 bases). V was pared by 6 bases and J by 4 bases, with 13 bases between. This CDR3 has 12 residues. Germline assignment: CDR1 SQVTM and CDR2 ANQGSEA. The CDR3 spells CSVGGQLYEQYF. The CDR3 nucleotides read TGCAGCGTCGGGGGACAGTTGTACGAGCAGTACTTC.

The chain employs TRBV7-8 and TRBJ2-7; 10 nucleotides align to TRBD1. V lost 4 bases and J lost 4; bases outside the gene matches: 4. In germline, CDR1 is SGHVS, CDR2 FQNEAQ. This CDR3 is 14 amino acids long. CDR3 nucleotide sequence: TGTGCCAGCAGCTGGGGGACAGGGGCGTACGAGCAGTACTTC. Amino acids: CASSWGTGAYEQYF.

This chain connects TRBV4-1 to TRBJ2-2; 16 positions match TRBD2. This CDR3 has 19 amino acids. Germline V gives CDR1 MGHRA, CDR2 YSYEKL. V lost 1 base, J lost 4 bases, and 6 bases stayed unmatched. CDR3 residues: CASSQVGLAGGPRTGELFF. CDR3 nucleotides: TGCGCCAGCAGCCAAGTGGGACTAGCGGGGGGGCCGCGCACCGGGGAGCTGTTTTTT.

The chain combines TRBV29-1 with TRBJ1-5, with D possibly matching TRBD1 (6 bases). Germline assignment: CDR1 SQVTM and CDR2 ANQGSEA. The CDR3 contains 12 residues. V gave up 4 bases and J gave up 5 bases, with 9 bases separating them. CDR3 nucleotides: TGCAGCGTTGGGGACACGTATCAGCCCCAGCATTTT. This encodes CSVGDTYQPQHF.

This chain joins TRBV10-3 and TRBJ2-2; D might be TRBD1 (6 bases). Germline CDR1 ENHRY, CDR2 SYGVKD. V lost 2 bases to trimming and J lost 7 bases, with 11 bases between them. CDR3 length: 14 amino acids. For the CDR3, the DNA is TGTGCCATCAGTGAGGTGCAGGGGAGCGGGGAGCTGTTTTTT. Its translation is CAISEVQGSGELFF.

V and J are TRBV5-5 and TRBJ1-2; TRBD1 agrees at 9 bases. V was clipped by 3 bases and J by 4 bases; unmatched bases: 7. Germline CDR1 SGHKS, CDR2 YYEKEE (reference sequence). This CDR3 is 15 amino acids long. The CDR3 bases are TGTGCCAGCAGCTCACAGGGGGCCCCTGCCTATGGCTACACCTTC. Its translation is CASSSQGAPAYGYTF.

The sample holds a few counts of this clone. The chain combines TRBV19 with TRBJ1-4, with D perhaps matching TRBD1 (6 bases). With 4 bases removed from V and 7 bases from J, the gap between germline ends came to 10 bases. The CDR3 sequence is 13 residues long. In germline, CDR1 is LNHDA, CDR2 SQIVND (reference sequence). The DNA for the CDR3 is TGTGCCAGTAGTACGGACAGTTCTGAAAAACTGTTTTTT. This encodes CASSTDSSEKLFF.

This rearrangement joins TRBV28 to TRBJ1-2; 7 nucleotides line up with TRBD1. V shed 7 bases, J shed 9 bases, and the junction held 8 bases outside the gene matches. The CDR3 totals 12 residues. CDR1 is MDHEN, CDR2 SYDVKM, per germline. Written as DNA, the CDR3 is TGTGCCAGCAAATTAGGGGGCGGGCGCTACACCTTC. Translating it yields CASKLGGGRYTF.